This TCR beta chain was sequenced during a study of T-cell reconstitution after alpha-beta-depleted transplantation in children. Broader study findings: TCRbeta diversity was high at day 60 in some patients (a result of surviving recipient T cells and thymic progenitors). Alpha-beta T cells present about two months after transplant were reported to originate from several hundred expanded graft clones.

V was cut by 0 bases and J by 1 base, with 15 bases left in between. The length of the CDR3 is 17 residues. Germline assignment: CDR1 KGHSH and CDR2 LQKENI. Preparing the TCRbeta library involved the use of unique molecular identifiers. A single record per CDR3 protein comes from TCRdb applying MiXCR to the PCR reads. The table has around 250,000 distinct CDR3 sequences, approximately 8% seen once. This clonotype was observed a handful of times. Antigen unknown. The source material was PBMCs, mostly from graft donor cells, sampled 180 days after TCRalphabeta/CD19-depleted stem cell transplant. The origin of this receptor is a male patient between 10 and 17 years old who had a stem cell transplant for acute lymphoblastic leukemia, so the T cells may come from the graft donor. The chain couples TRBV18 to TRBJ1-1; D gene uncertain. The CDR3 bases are TGTGCCAGCTCACCACCGGGCACCATGAGAAAGAACACTGAAGCTTTCTTT. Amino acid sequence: CASSPPGTMRKNTEAFF.